This T cell receptor beta chain was found in a study of Ad26.COV2.S vaccination and SARS-CoV-2 variants. Whole-study findings and limits: Higher spike-specific TCR breadth was found in vaccine recipients than in placebo recipients.

As for treatment: around 19 received Ad26.COV2.S at low or high dose, single or two shots; five or six received placebo; per-sample allocation not given. The samples were gathered on day 63 after the first injection of vaccine or placebo. Participants' vaccine, an Ad26 vector, delivered Wuhan-strain SARS-CoV-2 spike. This CDR3 region has 15 residues. Germline CDR1 is SGHKS and CDR2 is YYEKEE (reference sequence). J lost 2 bases, V lost 3 bases, and 3 bases had no gene match. Repertoires were generated with immunoSEQ multiplex PCR, while TCRdb's copy carries only in-frame clones and drops some. This table holds some 250,000 clones, roughly 90% found once. This clone was seen just once. The antigen is undetermined.

The chain links TRBV5-5 to TRBJ2-2; TRBD2 matches 8 bases. This receptor was identified in a person aged 18-60 years who received the Ad26.COV2.S COVID-19 vaccine or a placebo. Material: peripheral blood, obtained in a trial of Ad26.COV2.S vaccine versus placebo. CDR3 sequence: CASSWGLGNTGELFF. As DNA, the CDR3 is TGTGCCAGCAGCTGGGGACTAGGTAACACCGGGGAGCTGTTTTTT.